This TCR beta chain was found in a study of graft-versus-host responses after intestinal transplantation. Study-wide context: Anti-thymocyte globulin induction was given to all recipients, followed by tacrolimus and steroids for 2 to 3 years.

The assay was immunoSEQ multiplex PCR, and TCRdb's table has in-frame clones only and misses some. The profile covers roughly 14,000 clones, with more than 70% appearing a single time and 6% to 8.5% taken by the ten largest. Overall study results and limits: Ileal or blood samples showed some GvH clones first, and such clones were also found in recipient marrow.

Details on this clone: The antigen remains undetermined. The same CDR3 also results from other DNA sequences found in this sample.

This TCR derives from a human patient who received an intestinal transplant, so some T cells may come from the graft donor. The sequencing used bone marrow, collected around 120 days after intestinal transplantation.

The CDR3 reads CASSWGNTEAFF. Here the CDR3 DNA reads TGCGCCAGCAGCTGGGGAAACACTGAAGCTTTCTTT. The rearrangement joins TRBV5-1 to TRBJ1-1; D not certain. Germline CDR1 is SGHRS and CDR2 is YFSETQ. With 3 bases removed from V and 2 bases from J, the gap between germline ends came to 5 bases. CDR3 length: 12 amino acids. The full variable domain, in which reference TRBV5-1 and TRBJ1-1 provide the parts outside the CDR3, is KAGVTQTPRYLIKTRGQQVTLSCSPISGHRSVSWYQQTPGQGLQFLFEYFSETQRNKGNFPGRFSGRQFSNSRSEMNVSTLELGDSALYLCASSWGNTEAFFGQGTRLTVV.